Below, one TCR beta chain is given with its context. The data derive from a study of blood T cell repertoires in COVID-19. At the level of the study: Italy, Spain and the United States were the sources of the convalescent and acute COVID-19 samples. The analysed material was cDNA or gDNA that came from T cells, B-cell-depleted T cells, or PBMCs.

This CDR3 contains 15 residues. Germline assignment: CDR1 MGHRA and CDR2 YSYEKL. V was clipped by 1 base and J by 0 bases, with 9 bases between them. This table comes from immunoSEQ multiplex PCR, and its TCRdb copy is limited to in-frame clones, with some not included. The sample holds around 140,000 clones; about 90% are singletons and the top ten take approximately 10%. Sample: peripheral blood. V usage is TRBV4-1 and J usage is TRBJ1-1; no reliable D call. The source is a man aged 55 to 70 with active or convalescent COVID-19. The CDR3 loop is CASSQARLLNTEAFF. CDR3 in DNA: TGCGCCAGCAGCCAAGCACGACTTTTGAACACTGAAGCTTTCTTT.